Listed here are 17 T cell receptor beta chains from one sample, sequenced in a study of OX40 agonist ivuxolimab in advanced cancers. The assay was immunoSEQ multiplex PCR, and TCRdb's table has in-frame clones only and misses some. The sample contains about 30,000 clones, over 75% of which appear only once. Specimen: CD4+ or CD8+ T cells sorted from blood, collected in a trial of the OX40 agonist ivuxolimab. These receptors came from an adult with an advanced solid tumor such as melanoma, head and neck, liver or kidney cancer.

This chain joins TRBV7-6 and TRBJ1-1; D call uncertain. The V gene's germline CDR1 is SGHVS and CDR2 FNYEAQ. V was cut by 0 bases and J by 4 bases, with 15 bases left in between. This CDR3 contains 16 residues. The CDR3 spells CASSLAPGGSVTEAFF. CDR3 coding DNA: TGTGCCAGCAGCTTAGCCCCCGGAGGGTCGGTCACTGAAGCTTTCTTT.

CDR3 nucleotides: TGCGCCAGCAGCTTGGAAAGCGGGGTTGAGGCTTTCTTT. It translates to CASSLESGVEAFF. The chain has TRBV5-1 and TRBJ1-1; D is undetermined. Trimming shortened V by 0 bases and J by 11 bases, and 14 bases separated the two germline ends. Germline CDR1 reads SGHRS; CDR2 reads YFSETQ. The CDR3 totals 13 residues. The full variable domain, completed using reference TRBV5-1 and TRBJ1-1, is KAGVTQTPRYLIKTRGQQVTLSCSPISGHRSVSWYQQTPGQGLQFLFEYFSETQRNKGNFPGRFSGRQFSNSRSEMNVSTLELGDSALYLCASSLESGVEAFFGQGTRLTVV.

This chain uses TRBV4-1 with TRBJ2-5; TRBD2 might be the D (6 bases). The V end was cut by 3 bases, the J end by 2 bases, with 19 bases between. The germline gives CDR1 MGHRA, CDR2 YSYEKL. The CDR3 loop spans 17 amino acids. The CDR3 bases are TGCGCCAGCAGCCATGCGATAGCGGACGGTGAGCAAGAGACCCAGTACTTC. Translating it yields CASSHAIADGEQETQYF.

The chain has TRBV7-9 and TRBJ2-1; the D is unclear. There are 14 residues in the CDR3. Trimming pared 1 base from V and 6 bases from J, leaving 10 bases between. Germline lookup yields CDR1 SEHNR and CDR2 FQNEAQ (reference sequence). The CDR3 DNA follows: TGTGCCAGCAGCTTAGTAGGAGATCCCAATGAGCAGTTCTTC. It codes for CASSLVGDPNEQFF.

This chain links TRBV2 with TRBJ2-3; weak D call: TRBD2 (6 bases). The V and J ends lost 2 bases and 3 bases respectively, with 15 bases between them. Per the germline V gene, CDR1 is SNHLY and CDR2 is FYNNEI. The CDR3 runs to 16 residues. The DNA for the CDR3 is TGTGCCAGCAGTGAAAGTACCGGGGGTTGGACAGATACGCAGTATTTT. Its translation is CASSESTGGWTDTQYF.

The chain is built from TRBV12-5 and TRBJ2-1, with a possible D match to TRBD2 (6 bases). Trimming took 2 bases from V and 0 from J, leaving 17 bases between them. From germline, CDR1 is LGHNT and CDR2 FRNRAP. The CDR3 has 18 residues. The CDR3 nucleotides are TGTGCTAGTGGTTTGCCCAAAGCGGGCACCTACTCCTACAATGAGCAGTTCTTC. This translates into CASGLPKAGTYSYNEQFF.

Here the CDR3 reads CASRMGRDLLGSEQYF. CDR3 DNA sequence: TGTGCCAGCAGAATGGGGCGGGACCTCCTGGGCTCCGAGCAGTACTTC. This chain uses TRBV7-2 with TRBJ2-7, with D possibly TRBD2 on 6 matching bases. Trimming took 6 bases from V and 6 from J, leaving 24 bases between them. Germline V lookup: CDR1 SGHTA, CDR2 FQGNSA. The CDR3 is 16 residues long.

The rearrangement joins TRBV5-8 to TRBJ1-1; no clear D gene. This CDR3 is built from 11 residues. The V and J ends lost 4 bases and 8 bases respectively, with 9 bases between them. In germline, CDR1 is SGHTS, CDR2 YDEGEE. CDR3 DNA sequence: TGTGCCAGCAGCCCCGTCACCGAAGCTTTCTTT. This translates into CASSPVTEAFF. The whole variable domain, remainder taken from reference TRBV5-8 and TRBJ1-1, is EAGVTQSPTHLIKTRGQQATLRCSPISGHTSVYWYQQALGLGLQFLLWYDEGEERNRGNFPPRFSGRQFPNYSSELNVNALELEDSALYLCASSPVTEAFFGQGTRLTVV.

The gene calls are TRBV20-1 and TRBJ1-2; D call uncertain. With 3 bases removed from V and 8 bases from J, the gap between germline ends came to 10 bases. Germline-derived CDR1 and CDR2 are DFQATT and SNEGSKA (reference sequence). The CDR3 is 11 residues long. CDR3 nucleotides: TGCAGTGCTAGGGAATCCTCGGGCTACACCTTC. It encodes CSARESSGYTF.

The chain joins TRBV30 to TRBJ2-7, with D possibly called TRBD1 or TRBD2 (5 bases each). The CDR3 spans 12 residues. Trimming removed 3 bases from V and 0 bases from J, with 6 bases in between. The germline V gene has CDR1 GTSNPN and CDR2 SVGIG (reference sequence). CDR3 protein: CAWRGVSYEQYF. The CDR3 coding sequence is TGTGCCTGGAGGGGGGTCTCCTACGAGCAGTACTTC.

The chain has TRBV10-2 and TRBJ2-7; no definite D call. CDR1 is WSHSY and CDR2 is SAAADI in the germline V gene. Deletions cut 0 bases from V and 4 bases from J, with 7 bases between. The CDR3 extends over 13 amino acids. In DNA, the CDR3 is TGCGCCAGCAGTGAGTCCGAGAATTACGAGCAGTACTTC. Translation gives CASSESENYEQYF.

The chain is built from TRBV11-3 and TRBJ2-5; the D gene is possibly TRBD1 (6 bases). V shed 1 base and J shed 3 bases, with 18 bases lying between them. This CDR3 has 17 amino acids. In germline, CDR1 is SGHNT, CDR2 YENEEA. CDR3 nucleotides: TGTGCCAGCAGCTTAGTCTCAGGAGTTAAGGGGGAAGAGACCCAGTACTTC. As protein: CASSLVSGVKGEETQYF.

The CDR3 loop reads CASSTSFQGNEQYF. CDR3 coding DNA: TGCGCCAGCAGCACCTCCTTTCAAGGGAACGAGCAGTACTTC. V and J are TRBV5-1 and TRBJ2-7; D remains unclear. The length of the CDR3 is 14 residues. V gave up 4 bases and J gave up 5 bases, with 16 bases separating them. The germline V gene has CDR1 SGHRS and CDR2 YFSETQ. The full variable domain, with the rest looked up from reference TRBV5-1 and TRBJ2-7, is KAGVTQTPRYLIKTRGQQVTLSCSPISGHRSVSWYQQTPGQGLQFLFEYFSETQRNKGNFPGRFSGRQFSNSRSEMNVSTLELGDSALYLCASSTSFQGNEQYFGPGTRLTVT.

The chain combines TRBV28 with TRBJ1-5, with D perhaps matching TRBD1 (6 bases). The germline gives CDR1 MDHEN, CDR2 SYDVKM. Trimming took 11 bases from V and 0 from J, leaving 23 bases between them. CDR3 length: 17 amino acids. In nucleotides, the CDR3 is TGTGCCCTCGGGTTCGGGGGGCCGCTATATAGCAATCAGCCCCAGCATTTT. It yields the protein CALGFGGPLYSNQPQHF.

The CDR3 region is CSAPEGGSLETQYF. Written as DNA, the CDR3 is TGCAGCGCTCCGGAGGGCGGGAGTCTCGAGACCCAGTACTTC. The chain carries TRBV29-1 and TRBJ2-5, with TRBD2 matching 7 bases. Germline V gene data show CDR1 as SQVTM and CDR2 as ANQGSEA. Trimming cost V 7 bases and J 5 bases; bases outside gene matches: 13. The CDR3 length is 14 residues. Supplemented by reference TRBV29-1 and TRBJ2-5, the full variable domain reads SAVISQKPSRDICQRGTSLTIQCQVDSQVTMMFWYRQQPGQSLTLIATANQGSEATYESGFVIDKFPISRPNLTFSTLTVSNMSPEDSSIYLCSAPEGGSLETQYFGPGTRLLVL.

This chain links TRBV6-5 with TRBJ2-7, with a weak D call TRBD1 (5 bases). The CDR3 totals 11 residues. The V end was cut by 10 bases, the J end by 6 bases, with 13 bases between. The germline V gene has CDR1 MNHEY and CDR2 SVGAGI. The CDR3 is CATQGVGEQYF. The CDR3 DNA is TGTGCCACACAAGGGGTTGGCGAGCAGTACTTC.

V gene TRBV30 combines with J gene TRBJ1-1; D call uncertain. Germline V lookup: CDR1 GTSNPN, CDR2 SVGIG (reference sequence). V was trimmed by 0 bases and J by 7 bases, leaving 3 bases between them. The CDR3 totals 10 residues. The CDR3 loop reads CAWSVSEAFF. CDR3 in DNA: TGTGCCTGGAGTGTCAGTGAAGCTTTCTTT. Drawing the rest from reference TRBV30 and TRBJ1-1, the complete variable domain is SQTIHQWPATLVQPVGSPLSLECTVEGTSNPNLYWYRQAAGRGLQLLFYSVGIGQISSEVPQNLSASRPQDRQFILSSKKLLLSDSGFYLCAWSVSEAFFGQGTRLTVV.